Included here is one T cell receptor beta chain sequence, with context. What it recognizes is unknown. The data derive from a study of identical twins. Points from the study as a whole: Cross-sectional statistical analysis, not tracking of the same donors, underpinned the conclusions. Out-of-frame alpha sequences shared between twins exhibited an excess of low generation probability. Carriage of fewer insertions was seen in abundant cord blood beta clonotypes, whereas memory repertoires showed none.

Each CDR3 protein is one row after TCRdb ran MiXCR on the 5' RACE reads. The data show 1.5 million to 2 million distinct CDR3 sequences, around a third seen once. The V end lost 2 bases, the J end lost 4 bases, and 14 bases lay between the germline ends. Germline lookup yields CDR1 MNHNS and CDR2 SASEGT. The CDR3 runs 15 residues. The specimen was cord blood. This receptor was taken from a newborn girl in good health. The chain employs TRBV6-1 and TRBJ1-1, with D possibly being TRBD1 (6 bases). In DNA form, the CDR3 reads TGTGCCAGCAGTGAAAAACGACAGGAGGCCACTGAAGCTTTCTTT. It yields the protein CASSEKRQEATEAFF.